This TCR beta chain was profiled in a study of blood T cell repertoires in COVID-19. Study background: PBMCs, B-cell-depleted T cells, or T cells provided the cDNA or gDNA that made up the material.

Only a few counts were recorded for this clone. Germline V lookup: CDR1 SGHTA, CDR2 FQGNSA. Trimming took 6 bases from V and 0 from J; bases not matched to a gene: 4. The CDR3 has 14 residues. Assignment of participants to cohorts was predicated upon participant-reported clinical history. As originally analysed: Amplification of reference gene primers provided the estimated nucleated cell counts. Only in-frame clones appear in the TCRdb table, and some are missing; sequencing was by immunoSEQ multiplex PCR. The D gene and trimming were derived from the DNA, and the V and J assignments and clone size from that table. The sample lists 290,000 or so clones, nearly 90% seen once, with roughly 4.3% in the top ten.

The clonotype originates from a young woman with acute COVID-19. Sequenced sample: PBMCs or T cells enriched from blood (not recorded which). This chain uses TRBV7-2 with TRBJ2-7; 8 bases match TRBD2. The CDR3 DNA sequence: TGTGCCAGCAGGAGAAGCGGGGGCTCCTACGAGCAGTACTTC. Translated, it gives CASRRSGGSYEQYF.